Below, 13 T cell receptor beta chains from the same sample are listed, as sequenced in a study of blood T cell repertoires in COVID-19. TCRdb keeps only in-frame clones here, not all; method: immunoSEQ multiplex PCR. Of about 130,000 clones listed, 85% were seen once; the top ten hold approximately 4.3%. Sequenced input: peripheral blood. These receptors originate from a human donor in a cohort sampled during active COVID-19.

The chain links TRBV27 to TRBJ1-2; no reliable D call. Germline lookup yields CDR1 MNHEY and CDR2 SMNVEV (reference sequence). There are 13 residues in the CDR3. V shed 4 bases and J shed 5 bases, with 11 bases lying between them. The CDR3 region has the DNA TGTGCCAGCAGTTGGAACAGCTTATATGGCTACACCTTC. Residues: CASSWNSLYGYTF.

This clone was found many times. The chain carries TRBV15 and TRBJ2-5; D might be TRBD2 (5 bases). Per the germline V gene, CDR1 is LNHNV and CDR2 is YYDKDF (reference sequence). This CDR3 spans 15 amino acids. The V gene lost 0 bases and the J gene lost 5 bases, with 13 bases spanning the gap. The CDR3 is CATSRDREGLETQYF. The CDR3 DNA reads TGTGCCACCAGCAGAGATCGTGAGGGCCTTGAGACCCAGTACTTC.

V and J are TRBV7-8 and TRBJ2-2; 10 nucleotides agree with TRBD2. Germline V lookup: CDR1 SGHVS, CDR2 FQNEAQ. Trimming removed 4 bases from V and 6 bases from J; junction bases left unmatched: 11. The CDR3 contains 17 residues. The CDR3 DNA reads TGTGCCAGCAGCTCGCCCTTAGCGGGGGGCTTGGCCGGGGAGCTGTTTTTT. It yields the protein CASSSPLAGGLAGELFF.

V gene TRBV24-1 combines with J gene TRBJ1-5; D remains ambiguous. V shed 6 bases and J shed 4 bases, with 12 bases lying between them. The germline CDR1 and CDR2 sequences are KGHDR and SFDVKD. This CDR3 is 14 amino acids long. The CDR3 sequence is CATSLAGQNQPQHF. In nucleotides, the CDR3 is TGTGCCACCAGTCTTGCCGGTCAAAATCAGCCCCAGCATTTT.

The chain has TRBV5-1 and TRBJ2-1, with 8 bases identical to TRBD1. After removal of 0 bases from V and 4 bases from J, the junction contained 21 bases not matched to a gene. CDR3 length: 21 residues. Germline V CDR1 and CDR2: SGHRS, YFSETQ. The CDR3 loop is CASSLASSPQPGQEFYNEQFF. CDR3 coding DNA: TGCGCCAGCAGCTTGGCTTCTTCCCCTCAACCGGGACAGGAGTTTTACAATGAGCAGTTCTTC.

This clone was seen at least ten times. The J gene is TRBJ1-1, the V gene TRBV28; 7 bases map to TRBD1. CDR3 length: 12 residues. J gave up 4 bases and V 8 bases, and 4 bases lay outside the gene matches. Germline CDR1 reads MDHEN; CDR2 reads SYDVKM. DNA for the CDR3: TGTGCCAGCCTTACAGGGGTCACTGAAGCTTTCTTT. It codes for CASLTGVTEAFF.

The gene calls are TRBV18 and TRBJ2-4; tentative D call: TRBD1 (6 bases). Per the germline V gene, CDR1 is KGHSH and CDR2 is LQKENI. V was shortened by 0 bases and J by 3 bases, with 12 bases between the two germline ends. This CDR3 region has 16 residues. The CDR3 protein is CASSPPGAWGKNIQYF. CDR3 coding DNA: TGTGCCAGCTCACCACCGGGGGCGTGGGGCAAAAACATTCAGTACTTC.

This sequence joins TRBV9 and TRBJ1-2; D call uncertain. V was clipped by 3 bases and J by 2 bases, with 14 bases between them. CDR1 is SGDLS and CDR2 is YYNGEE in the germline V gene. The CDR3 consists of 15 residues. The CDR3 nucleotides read TGTGCCAGCAGCGCCCAGGAGGTCACCAACTATGGCTACACCTTC. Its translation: CASSAQEVTNYGYTF.

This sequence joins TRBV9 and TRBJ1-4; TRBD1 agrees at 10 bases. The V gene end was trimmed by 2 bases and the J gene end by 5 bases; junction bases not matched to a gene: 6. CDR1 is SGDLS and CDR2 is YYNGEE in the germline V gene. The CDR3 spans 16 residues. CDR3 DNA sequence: TGTGCCAGCAGCGTGGGGGACAGGGGACTAAATGAAAAACTGTTTTTT. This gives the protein CASSVGDRGLNEKLFF.

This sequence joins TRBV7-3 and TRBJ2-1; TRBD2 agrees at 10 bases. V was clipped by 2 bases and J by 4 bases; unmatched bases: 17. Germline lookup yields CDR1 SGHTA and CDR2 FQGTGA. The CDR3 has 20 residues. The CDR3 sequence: CASSLPRPSGGPAWYNEQFF. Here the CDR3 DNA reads TGTGCCAGCAGCTTACCCCGGCCTAGCGGGGGCCCTGCCTGGTACAATGAGCAGTTCTTC. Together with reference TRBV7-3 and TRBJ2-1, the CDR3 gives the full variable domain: GAGVSQTPSNKVTEKGKYVELRCDPISGHTALYWYRQSLGQGPEFLIYFQGTGAADDSGLPNDRFFAVRPEGSVSTLKIQRTERGDSAVYLCASSLPRPSGGPAWYNEQFFGPGTRLTVL.

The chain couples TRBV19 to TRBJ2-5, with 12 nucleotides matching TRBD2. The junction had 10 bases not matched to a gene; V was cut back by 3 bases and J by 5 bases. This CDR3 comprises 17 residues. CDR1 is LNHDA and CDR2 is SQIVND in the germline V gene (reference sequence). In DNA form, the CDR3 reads TGTGCCAGTAGTATGGGACTAGCGGGCTTCGGGTGGGAGACCCAGTACTTC. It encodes CASSMGLAGFGWETQYF.

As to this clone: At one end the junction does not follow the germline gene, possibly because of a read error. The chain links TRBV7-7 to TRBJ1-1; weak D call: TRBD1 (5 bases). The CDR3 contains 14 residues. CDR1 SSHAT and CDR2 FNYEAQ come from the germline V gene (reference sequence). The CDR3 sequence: CASSPATVNTEAFF. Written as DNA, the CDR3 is TGTGCTAGCAGCCCAGCGACAGTGAACACTGAAGCTTTCTTT.

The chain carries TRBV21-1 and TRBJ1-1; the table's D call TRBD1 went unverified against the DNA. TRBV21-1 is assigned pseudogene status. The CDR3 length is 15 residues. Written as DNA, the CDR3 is TGTGCCAGCGACAAGGGGATGGCCCCGAACACTGAAGCTTTCTTT. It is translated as CASDKGMAPNTEAFF.